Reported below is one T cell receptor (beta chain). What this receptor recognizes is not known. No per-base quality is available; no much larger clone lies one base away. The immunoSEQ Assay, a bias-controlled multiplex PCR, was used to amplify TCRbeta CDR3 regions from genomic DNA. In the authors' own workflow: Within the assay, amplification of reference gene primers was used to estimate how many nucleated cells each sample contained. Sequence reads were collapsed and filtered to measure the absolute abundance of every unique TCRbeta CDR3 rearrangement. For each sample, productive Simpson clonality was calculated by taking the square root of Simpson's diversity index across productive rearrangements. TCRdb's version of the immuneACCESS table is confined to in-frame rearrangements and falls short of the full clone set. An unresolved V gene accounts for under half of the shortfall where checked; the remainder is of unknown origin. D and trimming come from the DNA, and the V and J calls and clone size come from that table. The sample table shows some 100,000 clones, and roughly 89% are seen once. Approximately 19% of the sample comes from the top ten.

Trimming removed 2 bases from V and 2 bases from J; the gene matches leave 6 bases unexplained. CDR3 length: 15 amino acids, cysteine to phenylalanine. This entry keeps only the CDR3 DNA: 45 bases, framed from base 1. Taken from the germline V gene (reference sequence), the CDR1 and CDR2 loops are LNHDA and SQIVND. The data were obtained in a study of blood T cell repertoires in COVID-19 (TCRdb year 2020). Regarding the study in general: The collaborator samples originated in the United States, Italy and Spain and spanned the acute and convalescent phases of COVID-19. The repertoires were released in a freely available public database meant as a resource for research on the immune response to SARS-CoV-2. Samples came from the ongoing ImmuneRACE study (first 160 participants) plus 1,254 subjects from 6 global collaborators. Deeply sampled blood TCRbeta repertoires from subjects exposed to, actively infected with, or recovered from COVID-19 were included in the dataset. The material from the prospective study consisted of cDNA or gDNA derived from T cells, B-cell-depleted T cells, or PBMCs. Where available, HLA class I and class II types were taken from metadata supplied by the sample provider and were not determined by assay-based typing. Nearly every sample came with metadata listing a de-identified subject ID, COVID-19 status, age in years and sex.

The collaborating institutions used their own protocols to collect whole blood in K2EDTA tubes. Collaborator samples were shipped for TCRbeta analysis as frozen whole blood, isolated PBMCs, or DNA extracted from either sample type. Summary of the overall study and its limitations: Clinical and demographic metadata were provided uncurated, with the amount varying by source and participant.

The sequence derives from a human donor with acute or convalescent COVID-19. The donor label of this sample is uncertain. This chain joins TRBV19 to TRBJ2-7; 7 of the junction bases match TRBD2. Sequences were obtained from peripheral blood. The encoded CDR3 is CASSITGGGAYEQYF. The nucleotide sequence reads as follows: TGTGCCAGTAGTATAACTGGCGGGGGTGCCTACGAGCAGTACTTC.